The 32 T cell receptor beta chains reported below all come from one sample, sequenced in a study of blood T cells in healthy people across ages. Sample-barcoded 5' priming and a J-beta primer mix drove a second PCR of about 6 to 12 cycles. TCRdb processed the 5' RACE reads anew with MiXCR; each CDR3 protein has one entry. The repertoire holds 550,000 to 800,000 distinct CDR3 sequences, about 30% seen once, with 15% to 17% in the top ten. The sample taken for sequencing was blood. These receptors were collected from a woman older than 75 in good health.

CDR3 nucleotides: TGTGCCAGCAGCGCGGACAGGGGCCAGCCCCAGCATTTT. Amino acid sequence: CASSADRGQPQHF. The V and J genes are TRBV2 and TRBJ1-5; 9 bases are shared with TRBD1. Germline V gene lookup returns CDR1 SNHLY and CDR2 FYNNEI. This CDR3 has 13 residues. V shed 6 bases and J 7 bases; nucleotides not matched to a gene: 4.

This clonotype was picked up many times. The chain is built from TRBV20-1 and TRBJ2-7, with 11 nucleotides matching TRBD2. From germline, CDR1 is DFQATT and CDR2 SNEGSKA (reference sequence). There are 15 residues in the CDR3. V was pared by 2 bases and J by 3 bases, with 6 bases of the junction left unmatched. CDR3 nucleotides: TGCAGTGCTAGAACTAGCGGGGGAGACCGCTACGAGCAGTACTTC. Amino acids: CSARTSGGDRYEQYF.

The sample holds many counts of this clonotype. CDR3 amino acids: CASKGQLSSNTQYF. Here the CDR3 DNA reads TGCGCCAGCAAGGGACAGCTTTCATCAAATACGCAGTATTTT. The genes are TRBV5-1 and TRBJ2-3; 7 bases line up with TRBD1. With V trimmed by 6 bases and J by 7 bases, 11 bases remained unmatched. Germline-derived CDR1 and CDR2 are SGHRS and YFSETQ. The CDR3 extends over 14 amino acids.

The V gene is TRBV12-3 or TRBV12-4, the J gene TRBJ2-3, with TRBD2 identical over 12 bases. The V segment lost 1 base and the J segment 4 bases; nucleotides outside the gene matches: 3. CDR3 length: 16 residues. CDR3 DNA: TGTGCCAGCAGTTTAGTGACTAGCGGGGGCGCAGATACGCAGTATTTT. Its protein is CASSLVTSGGADTQYF.

The chain uses TRBV28 and TRBJ2-7; D may match TRBD1 or TRBD2 (6 bases each). Trimming took 2 bases from V and 3 from J, leaving 17 bases between them. CDR1 and CDR2 (germline): MDHEN, SYDVKM. This CDR3 has 16 amino acids. The CDR3 is CASSLIRGRGLYEQYF. The CDR3 DNA sequence: TGTGCCAGCAGTTTAATACGGGGCAGGGGACTCTACGAGCAGTACTTC.

This clonotype showed up many times. This chain links TRBV5-5 with TRBJ2-7; no reliable D call. The CDR3 has 15 residues. The V gene's germline CDR1 is SGHKS and CDR2 YYEKEE (reference sequence). With 0 bases removed from V and 1 base from J, the gap between germline ends came to 11 bases. The CDR3 is CASSLEVQVSYEQYF. The DNA for the CDR3 is TGTGCCAGCAGCTTGGAGGTGCAGGTTTCCTACGAGCAGTACTTC.

The sample holds a few counts of this clonotype. J is TRBJ1-2 and V is TRBV3-1; no reliable D call. Trimming pared 2 bases from V and 8 bases from J, leaving 15 bases between. The CDR3 is 14 amino acids. Per the germline V gene, CDR1 is LGHDT and CDR2 is YNNKEL (reference sequence). Written as DNA, the CDR3 is TGTGCCAGCAGCCAACGGGCTCTCGAGGTGGGCTACACCTTC. As protein: CASSQRALEVGYTF.

This clonotype was recorded a few times. This chain links TRBV15 with TRBJ1-4, with D unresolved. Deletions cut 4 bases from V and 0 bases from J, with 9 bases between. The germline gives CDR1 LNHNV, CDR2 YYDKDF (reference sequence). The CDR3 is made up of 15 amino acids. The CDR3 nucleotides read TGTGCCACCAGCATTTACAGACCAACTAATGAAAAACTGTTTTTT. It specifies CATSIYRPTNEKLFF.

This clonotype was seen at least ten times. The CDR3: CASSLEAGQYNEQFF. In DNA, the CDR3 is TGCGCCAGCAGCTTGGAAGCGGGGCAGTACAATGAGCAGTTCTTC. The rearrangement joins TRBV5-1 to TRBJ2-1; TRBD2 agrees at 7 bases. Trimming took 0 bases from V and 4 from J; bases not matched to a gene: 4. This CDR3 has 15 residues. Per the germline V gene, CDR1 is SGHRS and CDR2 is YFSETQ.

The sample holds many counts of this clonotype. This chain connects TRBV18 to TRBJ2-3; 9 bases match TRBD1. V was clipped by 8 bases and J by 4 bases; unmatched bases: 7. Germline V lookup: CDR1 KGHSH, CDR2 LQKENI. The CDR3 loop spans 14 amino acids. CDR3 in amino acids: CASQTGQGADTQYF. Here the CDR3 DNA reads TGTGCCAGCCAAACGGGACAGGGTGCAGATACGCAGTATTTT.

In the case of this clonotype: This may be a read error, as it is one base from a much larger clone. The chain combines TRBV6-2 or TRBV6-3 with TRBJ1-2, with TRBD1 identical over 9 bases. Per the germline V gene, CDR1 is MNHEY and CDR2 is SVGEGT. This CDR3 contains 15 residues. The ends lost 7 bases at V and 8 bases at J; junction bases unmatched: 14. The CDR3 protein is CASTNPPGQGGGYTF. The CDR3 nucleotides read TGTGCCAGCACCAATCCCCCGGGACAGGGAGGAGGCTACACCTTC.

This clonotype was counted many times. This rearrangement joins TRBV20-1 to TRBJ1-2; 8 nucleotides line up with TRBD1. This CDR3 spans 13 amino acids. The germline V gene encodes CDR1 DFQATT and CDR2 SNEGSKA (reference sequence). The V gene end was trimmed by 5 bases and the J gene end by 6 bases; junction bases not matched to a gene: 8. The CDR3 protein is CSALRTGYDGYTF. For the CDR3, the DNA is TGCAGTGCTTTAAGGACAGGGTACGATGGCTACACCTTC.

This clonotype came up many times. The V and J genes are TRBV18 and TRBJ1-5, with D possibly TRBD1 on 6 matching bases. This CDR3 comprises 13 residues. Germline lookup yields CDR1 KGHSH and CDR2 LQKENI. V was clipped by 8 bases and J by 5 bases, with 13 bases between them. Here the CDR3 reads CASPRTVYQPQHF. The CDR3 region has the DNA TGTGCCAGCCCAAGGACAGTATATCAGCCCCAGCATTTT.

As concerns this clonotype: Given a much more abundant clone one base away, this may be a read error. V is TRBV7-2 and J is TRBJ1-2; the D is unclear. The CDR3 runs 14 residues. Trimming removed 5 bases from V and 8 bases from J, with 18 bases in between. Germline V gene data show CDR1 as SGHTA and CDR2 as FQGNSA. The CDR3 sequence is CASSTLIGPRGYTF. CDR3 coding DNA: TGTGCCAGCAGCACACTAATCGGCCCGAGAGGCTACACCTTC. Combining the CDR3 with reference TRBV7-2 and TRBJ1-2 gives the whole variable domain GAGVSQSPSNKVTEKGKDVELRCDPISGHTALYWYRQSLGQGLEFLIYFQGNSAPDKSGLPSDRFSAERTGGSVSTLTIQRTQQEDSAVYLCASSTLIGPRGYTFGSGTRLTVV.

This clonotype was found many times. This chain uses TRBV7-2 with TRBJ1-6, with D possibly matching TRBD1 (5 bases). V was shortened by 1 base and J by 0 bases, with 13 bases between the two germline ends. Germline CDR1 SGHTA, CDR2 FQGNSA. The CDR3 covers 18 residues. The CDR3 DNA is TGTGCCAGCAGCTTAGGGGGCAGGGAGAGCTCCTATAATTCACCCCTCCACTTT. It encodes CASSLGGRESSYNSPLHF.

Comments on this clonotype: One end of the junction does not line up with germline, which may come from a read error. This chain uses TRBV5-1 with TRBJ2-3; D may be TRBD1 (6 bases). This CDR3 comprises 14 residues. Germline loops: CDR1 SGHRS, CDR2 YFSETQ. CDR3 protein: CASRGGSGTDAQYF. Written as DNA, the CDR3 is TGCGCCAGCCGAGGGGGTAGTGGCACAGATGCGCAGTATTTT.

Comments on this clonotype: Since a much larger clone is just one base distant, this may be a read error. The genes are TRBV20-1 and TRBJ2-1; the D call may be TRBD1 or TRBD2 (5 bases each). V was pared by 3 bases and J by 6 bases, with 18 bases between. In germline, CDR1 is DFQATT, CDR2 SNEGSKA (reference sequence). The CDR3 spans 15 residues. CDR3 protein: CSASPVTGPGNEQFF. In nucleotides, the CDR3 is TGCAGTGCTAGCCCCGTAACGGGGCCTGGCAATGAGCAGTTCTTC.

Many counts were recorded for this clonotype. This chain uses TRBV6-2 or TRBV6-3 with TRBJ2-1; 10 nucleotides match TRBD1. The CDR3 is 11 residues long. With V trimmed by 8 bases and J by 14 bases, 6 bases remained unmatched. Germline V gives CDR1 MNHEY, CDR2 SVGEGT. The CDR3 sequence is CASRDRGLKFF. The CDR3 bases are TGTGCCAGCCGGGACAGGGGATTAAAGTTCTTC.

The chain is built from TRBV30 and TRBJ1-5; tentative D call: TRBD1 (5 bases). Deletions cut 0 bases from V and 5 bases from J, with 8 bases between. This CDR3 comprises 13 residues. Germline assignment: CDR1 GTSNPN and CDR2 SVGIG (reference sequence). The CDR3 nucleotides read TGTGCCTGGAGTGTTGACAGATATCAGCCCCAGCATTTT. It yields the protein CAWSVDRYQPQHF.

J is TRBJ2-7 and V is TRBV6-1; 7 bases agree with TRBD2. J gave up 0 bases and V 4 bases, and 6 bases lay outside the gene matches. The CDR3 consists of 15 residues. Germline V CDR1 and CDR2: MNHNS, SASEGT. The CDR3 reads CASSVWGGSSYEQYF. Written as DNA, the CDR3 is TGTGCCAGCAGTGTCTGGGGGGGAAGCTCCTACGAGCAGTACTTC.

The sample holds many counts of this clonotype. V gene TRBV20-1 combines with J gene TRBJ2-1; 13 nucleotides align to TRBD2. This CDR3 has 16 residues. Germline lookup yields CDR1 DFQATT and CDR2 SNEGSKA (reference sequence). With V trimmed by 5 bases and J by 7 bases, 11 bases remained unmatched. The CDR3 region is CSAPAPTSGGVNEQFF. The CDR3 region has the DNA TGCAGTGCTCCAGCCCCCACTAGCGGGGGGGTGAATGAGCAGTTCTTC.

This clonotype has more than one count but fewer than ten. The chain is built from TRBV19 and TRBJ1-5; D may be TRBD1 (5 bases). From germline, CDR1 is LNHDA and CDR2 SQIVND (reference sequence). The CDR3 sequence is 15 residues long. Trimming removed 2 bases from V and 5 bases from J, with 13 bases in between. Here the CDR3 DNA reads TGTGCCAGTAGTATACGGCCAGGGTTCCATCAGCCCCAGCATTTT. This sequence encodes CASSIRPGFHQPQHF.

Ten or more counts support this clonotype. V and J are TRBV20-1 and TRBJ2-3; 10 bases fit TRBD1. Unmatched junction bases numbered 8, after V lost 6 bases and J lost 5 bases. This CDR3 comprises 14 residues. Germline CDR1 is DFQATT and CDR2 is SNEGSKA (reference sequence). CDR3 sequence: CSAAGTGEGDTQYF. The CDR3 region has the DNA TGCAGTGCCGCAGGGACAGGGGAGGGAGATACGCAGTATTTT.

This clonotype was seen at least ten times. This chain connects TRBV20-1 to TRBJ2-3; D not resolved. V lost 2 bases, J lost 2 bases, and 11 bases lay in between. This CDR3 comprises 14 residues. CDR1 is DFQATT, CDR2 SNEGSKA, per germline (reference sequence). The CDR3 DNA reads TGCAGTGCTAGACCGGGCCTTGACACAGATACGCAGTATTTT. Encoded protein: CSARPGLDTDTQYF.

The gene calls are TRBV5-1 and TRBJ2-3; TRBD2 agrees at 8 bases. V was pared by 3 bases and J by 3 bases, with 6 bases of the junction left unmatched. Germline V gene data show CDR1 as SGHRS and CDR2 as YFSETQ. The length of the CDR3 is 15 residues. CDR3 amino acids: CASSYGGAGTDTQYF. CDR3 DNA: TGCGCCAGCAGCTACGGGGGGGCAGGGACAGATACGCAGTATTTT.

This clonotype appeared a few times. This may be a read error: a much more frequent sequence differs by one nucleotide. The V and J genes are TRBV4-1 and TRBJ2-1, with 10 positions matching TRBD2. TRBJ2-7 explains the end of the DNA better; the J call may be wrong. This CDR3 is 16 amino acids long. Germline CDR1 reads MGHRA; CDR2 reads YSYEKL. The CDR3 DNA sequence: TGCGCCAGCAGCCAGATTAGCGGGGGGACCTACAATGAGCAGTACTTC. This codes for CASSQISGGTYNEQYF.

On this clonotype: Here the CDR3 omits its conserved ending phenylalanine or tryptophan, so a read error is the likely source. The chain employs TRBV2 and TRBJ2-3, with 8 positions matching TRBD1. The germline CDR1 and CDR2 sequences are SNHLY and FYNNEI. Unmatched junction bases numbered 5, after V lost 6 bases and J lost 3 bases. The CDR3 has 14 amino acids. The CDR3 reads CASSWDRKTDTQYL. The DNA for the CDR3 is TGTGCCAGCAGCTGGGACAGGAAGACAGATACGCAGTATTTG.

There are many counts of this clonotype. The rearrangement uses TRBV7-2 and TRBJ2-5; 8 bases fit TRBD2. With 5 bases clipped from V and 7 bases from J, the junction kept 18 bases outside the gene matches. This CDR3 has 17 amino acids. From germline, CDR1 is SGHTA and CDR2 FQGNSA. The CDR3 nucleotides read TGTGCCAGCAGCGATACCAACAAGCGGGGGCTCTGGGGGACCCAGTACTTC. The encoded protein is CASSDTNKRGLWGTQYF.

Worth noting for this clonotype: This may stem from a read error, because a much larger clone lies one nucleotide away. The chain combines TRBV6-2 or TRBV6-3 with TRBJ2-5; the match to TRBD2 covers 8 bases. This CDR3 has 14 amino acids. Germline V gene sequence: CDR1 MNHEY, CDR2 SVGEGT. CDR3 nucleotide sequence: TGTGCCGGCAGCCGTACTAGCGGTCAAGAGACCCAGTACTTC. The encoded protein is CAGSRTSGQETQYF.

Notes on this clonotype: Since a much larger clone is just one base distant, this may be a read error. The V gene is TRBV20-1, the J gene TRBJ1-4, with D hard to call. The CDR3 is made up of 13 amino acids. Germline-derived CDR1 and CDR2 are DFQATT and SNEGSKA (reference sequence). Trimming shortened V by 5 bases and J by 0 bases, and 7 bases separated the two germline ends. CDR3 residues: CSAGGATNEKLFF. The CDR3 DNA reads as TGCAGTGCTGGAGGAGCAACTAATGAAAAACTGTTTTTT.

This clonotype was counted many times. V usage is TRBV7-9 and J usage is TRBJ1-1, with D uncertain. There are 15 residues in the CDR3. Trimming cost V 2 bases and J 3 bases, with 13 bases left between them. Germline CDR1 is SEHNR and CDR2 is FQNEAQ (reference sequence). The DNA for the CDR3 is TGTGCCAGCAGCTTAAGGCCAGACGGTCACACTGAAGCTTTCTTT. Protein sequence: CASSLRPDGHTEAFF.

As to this clonotype: A read error may explain this, as a much larger clone is one base away. The V gene is TRBV5-1, the J gene TRBJ2-3; 12 bases line up with TRBD1. The CDR3 length is 15 residues. Germline CDR1 is SGHRS and CDR2 is YFSETQ. The CDR3 protein is CASSLGDRGLDTRYF. The DNA for the CDR3 is TGCGCCAGCAGCTTGGGGGACAGGGGGCTGGATACGCGGTATTTT.